The 6 T cell receptor beta chains reported below all come from one sample, sequenced in a study of graft-versus-host responses after intestinal transplantation. Some 200,000 CFSE-labeled responder cells were plated with some 200,000 irradiated, violet-dye-labeled stimulator cells. The protocol was immunoSEQ multiplex PCR, while the TCRdb copy is restricted to in-frame clones and leaves out a portion. The sample shows 6,500 to 7,500 clones, roughly a third of them seen only once. The starting material was alloreactive CD8+ T cells from a mixed lymphocyte reaction culture, obtained before transplantation. Described subset: CFSE-low proliferating T cells sorted from roughly six-day pre-transplant mixed lymphocyte reaction (GvH or HvG direction). Source of these receptors: a human patient who was an organ donor for intestinal transplantation.

This clone was picked up a small number of times. The V and J genes are TRBV5-6 and TRBJ2-1, with D possibly TRBD1 on 6 matching bases. The CDR3 contains 16 residues. CDR1 is SGHDT and CDR2 is YYEEEE in the germline V gene. The V end was cut by 1 base, the J end by 1 base, with 12 bases between. The CDR3 DNA follows: TGTGCCAGCAGCTTGCGAGGGGGTAAGTCCTACAATGAGCAGTTCTTC. Protein sequence: CASSLRGGKSYNEQFF.

By proportion, this clone is medium-sized. This CDR3 is CASSTGYGYTF. The CDR3 DNA reads TGTGCCAGCAGTACAGGGTATGGCTACACCTTC. This sequence joins TRBV14 and TRBJ1-2; maybe TRBD1 (6 bases). V shed 6 bases and J shed 5 bases, with 7 bases lying between them. The germline V gene encodes CDR1 SGHDN and CDR2 FVKESK. The length of the CDR3 is 11 residues.

This chain connects TRBV28 to TRBJ2-5, with 7 positions matching TRBD2. The assigned J gene may be wrong: the sequence end matches TRBJ2-7 better. The CDR3 is 15 residues long. Germline V lookup: CDR1 MDHEN, CDR2 SYDVKM. The CDR3 region is CASSSPGRSSYEQYF. The CDR3 DNA follows: TGTGCCAGCAGTTCCCCCGGGAGGAGCTCCTACGAGCAGTACTTC.

The chain joins TRBV10-1 to TRBJ2-2; D gene uncertain. V was pared by 9 bases and J by 1 base, with 9 bases between. Germline V lookup: CDR1 WNHNN, CDR2 SYGVQD (reference sequence). This CDR3 is 13 amino acids long. DNA of the CDR3: TGCGCCAGTAAAAACAGGAACACCGGGGAGCTGTTTTTT. Translating it yields CASKNRNTGELFF.

This chain joins TRBV5-4 and TRBJ2-3, with TRBD2 matching 9 bases. Trimming removed 0 bases from V and 3 bases from J; junction bases left unmatched: 2. Germline CDR1 reads SGHNT; CDR2 reads YYREEE (reference sequence). The CDR3 runs 15 residues. DNA of the CDR3: TGTGCCAGCAGCTTGGGACTAGCGGTAACAGATACGCAGTATTTT. Residues: CASSLGLAVTDTQYF.

This clone has just a few counts. The chain links TRBV18 to TRBJ2-4; D may be TRBD1 (5 bases). CDR3 length equals 17 residues. The V end was cut by 5 bases, the J end by 0 bases, with 17 bases between. Germline V gives CDR1 KGHSH, CDR2 LQKENI. In DNA form, the CDR3 reads TGTGCCAGCTCAGAGTACAGTTCAGGGCGAGCCAAAAACATTCAGTACTTC. Translation gives CASSEYSSGRAKNIQYF.